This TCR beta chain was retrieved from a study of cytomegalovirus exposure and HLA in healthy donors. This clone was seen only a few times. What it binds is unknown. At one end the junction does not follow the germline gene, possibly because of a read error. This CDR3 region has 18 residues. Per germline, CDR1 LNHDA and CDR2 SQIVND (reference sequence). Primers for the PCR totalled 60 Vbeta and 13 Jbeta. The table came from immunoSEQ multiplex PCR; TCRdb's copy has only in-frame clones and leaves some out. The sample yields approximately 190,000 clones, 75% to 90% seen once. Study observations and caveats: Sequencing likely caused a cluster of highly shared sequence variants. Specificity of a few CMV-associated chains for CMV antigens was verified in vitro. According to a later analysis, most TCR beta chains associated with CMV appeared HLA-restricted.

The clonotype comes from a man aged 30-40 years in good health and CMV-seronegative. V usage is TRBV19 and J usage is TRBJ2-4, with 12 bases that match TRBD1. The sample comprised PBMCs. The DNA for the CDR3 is TGTGCCAGTAGTATACATCCGGGACAGGGGGCGACCAAAAACAGTCAGTACTTC. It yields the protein CASSIHPGQGATKNSQYF.